Reported below is one TCR beta chain. Its specificity is unknown. This CDR3 contains 14 residues. CDR1 DFQATT and CDR2 SNEGSKA come from the germline V gene (reference sequence). V lost 6 bases, J lost 6 bases, and 10 bases stayed unmatched. The sample originates from a study of T-cell reconstitution after alpha-beta-depleted transplantation in children. Findings and limits, study-wide: From newly produced T cells came most of the T-cell counts and diversity one year after transplant.

Preparation of the TCRbeta library used unique molecular identifiers. One entry per CDR3 protein results from TCRdb running MiXCR on the PCR reads. This table has about 310,000 distinct CDR3 sequences, roughly 25% appearing once. This chain connects TRBV20-1 to TRBJ2-1; 8 bases align to TRBD2. This TCR came from a male patient between 10 and 17 years old who had a stem cell transplant for acute lymphoblastic leukemia, so the T cells may come from the graft donor. The sample in question was PBMCs, mostly from graft donor cells, obtained 180 days after TCRalphabeta/CD19-depleted stem cell transplant. The DNA for the CDR3 is TGCAGTGCGGTCCTAGCGGGTGTTTCCAATGAGCAGTTCTTC. Translating it yields CSAVLAGVSNEQFF.